This TCR beta chain is drawn from a study of control samples from healthy donors and cancer patients. TCRdb's table, derived via immunoSEQ multiplex PCR, lists solely in-frame clones and lacks some. The sample lists approximately 110,000 clones, just over 90% occurring once. This CDR3 spans 15 amino acids. The V gene end was trimmed by 8 bases and the J gene end by 1 base; junction bases not matched to a gene: 7. Germline V CDR1 and CDR2: MNHEY, SMNVEV (reference sequence). Sample: blood. This TCR came from a young woman in good health. V is TRBV27 and J is TRBJ2-2; 7 nucleotides line up with TRBD2. The CDR3 reads CASCSGGGNTGELFF. Written as DNA, the CDR3 is TGTGCCAGCTGCTCTGGGGGGGGGAACACCGGGGAGCTGTTTTTT.